The 27 T cell receptor beta chains reported below all come from one sample, sequenced in a study of radiotherapy plus CTLA-4 blockade in lung cancer. Produced via immunoSEQ multiplex PCR; TCRdb's table is partial and in-frame only. The data contain about 85,000 clones, around 86% of them singletons. The sample consisted of peripheral blood, taken from a patient treated with radiotherapy plus ipilimumab. Receptor source: a human donor with non-small cell lung cancer who had a partial response to radiotherapy plus ipilimumab.

The rearrangement uses TRBV6-5 and TRBJ1-1; TRBD1 might be the D (6 bases). Germline loops: CDR1 MNHEY, CDR2 SVGAGI. Trimming left V 0 bases short and J 2 bases short, with 13 bases between. This CDR3 contains 16 residues. The CDR3 DNA reads as TGTGCCAGCAGTTACTCGGGGACAACTCTCAACACTGAAGCTTTCTTT. This gives the protein CASSYSGTTLNTEAFF.

The rearrangement uses TRBV2 and TRBJ1-2; D unclear. CDR1 and CDR2 (germline): SNHLY, FYNNEI. The V end lost 6 bases, the J end lost 7 bases, and 15 bases lay between the germline ends. The CDR3 is 13 amino acids. The CDR3 nucleotides read TGTGCCAGCAGCGCCGACCAGGCGGGTGGCTACACCTTC. Its protein is CASSADQAGGYTF.

This sequence joins TRBV19 and TRBJ2-4; TRBD1 matches 11 bases. The length of the CDR3 is 17 residues. CDR1 LNHDA and CDR2 SQIVND come from the germline V gene (reference sequence). J gave up 8 bases and V 3 bases, and 12 bases lay outside the gene matches. CDR3 sequence reads: CASSIPRTGGFRDIQYF. Here the CDR3 DNA reads TGTGCCAGTAGTATTCCCCGGACAGGGGGCTTTCGAGACATTCAGTACTTC.

The chain has TRBV7-2 and TRBJ1-2; possibly TRBD1 for D (6 bases). The CDR3 covers 14 residues. Germline CDR1 SGHTA, CDR2 FQGNSA. V lost 1 base and J lost 2, with 8 bases in between. CDR3 DNA: TGTGCCAGCAGCTTAGAGGGGGTGAACTATGGCTACACCTTC. Translating it yields CASSLEGVNYGYTF.

The chain employs TRBV7-2 and TRBJ1-1; 7 bases align to TRBD1. The CDR3 contains 14 residues. Trimming took 5 bases from V and 6 from J; bases not matched to a gene: 9. Germline CDR1 reads SGHTA; CDR2 reads FQGNSA. For the CDR3, the DNA is TGTGCCAGCAGCCCTACGACAGGGCGGGCTGAAGCTTTCTTT. It encodes CASSPTTGRAEAFF.

The chain joins TRBV5-1 to TRBJ2-5, with D possibly matching TRBD2 (5 bases). The CDR3 is made up of 14 amino acids. Germline CDR1 is SGHRS and CDR2 is YFSETQ. V was clipped by 4 bases and J by 4 bases, with 14 bases between them. The CDR3 spells CASSRKEGGETQYF. The CDR3, as DNA: TGCGCCAGCAGCCGTAAAGAGGGTGGAGAGACCCAGTACTTC.

V usage is TRBV28 and J usage is TRBJ1-1, with D unclear. The germline V gene encodes CDR1 MDHEN and CDR2 SYDVKM. Trimming left V 4 bases short and J 11 bases short, with 17 bases between. This CDR3 has 13 amino acids. This chain's CDR3 is CASSYTLEGGAFF. The CDR3 DNA sequence: TGTGCCAGCAGTTACACCCTCGAGGGAGGGGCTTTCTTT.

This chain connects TRBV12-5 to TRBJ2-1; 7 positions agree with TRBD2. Germline V lookup: CDR1 LGHNT, CDR2 FRNRAP. The CDR3 consists of 16 residues. The junction had 9 bases not matched to a gene; V was cut back by 7 bases and J by 0 bases. The CDR3 protein is CASAPTGGSSYNEQFF. The CDR3 DNA is TGTGCTAGTGCCCCCACGGGGGGAAGCTCCTACAATGAGCAGTTCTTC.

J is TRBJ2-1 and V is TRBV7-9, with a possible D match to TRBD2 (5 bases). Trimming stripped 0 bases from V and 6 bases from J, with 15 bases between. The CDR3 runs to 16 residues. Per germline, CDR1 SEHNR and CDR2 FQNEAQ (reference sequence). Here the CDR3 DNA reads TGTGCCAGCAGCTTAGCGCCCCTCACCACTAGCAATGAGCAGTTCTTC. It encodes CASSLAPLTTSNEQFF.

Here the CDR3 reads CASSHFGPGDNSPLHF. CDR3 sequence (DNA): TGCGCCAGCAGCCATTTCGGCCCGGGAGATAATTCACCCCTCCACTTT. This chain uses TRBV4-3 with TRBJ1-6, with D unclear. The CDR3 sequence is 16 residues long. Germline lookup yields CDR1 LGHNA and CDR2 YSLEER. V was shortened by 3 bases and J by 5 bases, with 14 bases between the two germline ends.

The CDR3 reads CASSTNGIGGGYTF. Written as DNA, the CDR3 is TGTGCCAGCAGTACTAACGGCATCGGGGGTGGCTACACCTTC. The chain combines TRBV6-1 with TRBJ1-2; D is possibly TRBD1 (5 bases). The CDR3 consists of 14 residues. The ends were cut back, 5 bases at V and 7 bases at J, with 17 bases in the middle. In germline, CDR1 is MNHNS, CDR2 SASEGT.

The V and J genes are TRBV12-5 and TRBJ2-1; 15 bases agree with TRBD2. With V trimmed by 9 bases and J by 9 bases, 6 bases remained unmatched. Germline V gene lookup returns CDR1 LGHNT and CDR2 FRNRAP. The CDR3 sequence is 14 residues long. In DNA form, the CDR3 reads TGTGCTAGCACGGGACTAGCGGGAGGAAGTGAGCAGTTCTTC. This translates into CASTGLAGGSEQFF.

Of note for this clone: Germline is not matched at one junction end, which may reflect a read error. The chain joins TRBV7-2 to TRBJ1-1, with D possibly matching TRBD1 (5 bases). Germline V gene data show CDR1 as SGHTA and CDR2 as FQGNSA. The CDR3 has 12 amino acids. The CDR3 protein is CVSRGGSTEAFF. Written as DNA, the CDR3 is TGTGTCAGCCGTGGGGGGAGCACTGAAGCTTTCTTT.

This chain uses TRBV6-5 with TRBJ1-1; 8 nucleotides line up with TRBD1. The CDR3 runs to 15 residues. Germline loops: CDR1 MNHEY, CDR2 SVGAGI. The junction had 14 bases not matched to a gene; V was cut back by 7 bases and J by 7 bases. This CDR3 reads CASTYPQGGMSEAFF. The CDR3 DNA reads TGTGCCAGCACCTACCCACAGGGGGGGATGAGTGAAGCTTTCTTT.

The chain has TRBV10-3 and TRBJ2-1, with 10 positions matching TRBD2. This CDR3 region has 15 residues. Germline V gives CDR1 ENHRY, CDR2 SYGVKD. V was pared by 7 bases and J by 5 bases, with 8 bases of the junction left unmatched. The CDR3 sequence: CAITVGLATDNEQFF. The CDR3 DNA is TGTGCCATCACCGTGGGACTAGCGACGGACAATGAGCAGTTCTTC.

This clone was counted a few times. The rearrangement links TRBV28 to TRBJ1-5, with 9 nucleotides matching TRBD1. CDR3 size: 17 residues. The V gene end was trimmed by 3 bases and the J gene end by 6 bases; junction bases not matched to a gene: 12. Germline CDR1 is MDHEN and CDR2 is SYDVKM. In nucleotides, the CDR3 is TGTGCCAGCAGTTTGAGTGGGGGACAGGGTTCGGGTCAGCCCCAGCATTTT. This sequence encodes CASSLSGGQGSGQPQHF.

This clone occurred once. The chain combines TRBV6-6 with TRBJ1-5, with a tentative D call TRBD1 (5 bases). Germline lookup yields CDR1 MNHNY and CDR2 SVGAGI (reference sequence). This CDR3 spans 15 amino acids. V shed 5 bases and J shed 3 bases, with 14 bases lying between them. CDR3 region: CASSTSPGLNQPQHF. In DNA, the CDR3 is TGTGCCAGCAGTACAAGCCCGGGACTCAATCAGCCCCAGCATTTT.

This chain connects TRBV18 to TRBJ1-5; 9 bases match TRBD1. V lost 1 base to trimming and J lost 2 bases; unmatched junction nucleotides: 0. Germline values: CDR1 KGHSH, CDR2 LQKENI. The CDR3 runs 15 residues. CDR3 bases: TGTGCCAGCTCACCACGGGACAGGGGCAATCAGCCCCAGCATTTT. This translates into CASSPRDRGNQPQHF.

Points on this clone: Other DNA sequences of this sample code for an identical CDR3. The chain employs TRBV5-1 and TRBJ2-1; 9 nucleotides line up with TRBD2. The CDR3 spans 14 residues. Germline V gives CDR1 SGHRS, CDR2 YFSETQ. Germline trimming cut 2 bases from V and 7 bases from J; bases unmatched to any gene: 4. CDR3 loop: CASSFLAGINEQFF. The CDR3 coding sequence is TGCGCCAGCAGCTTCCTAGCGGGAATTAATGAGCAGTTCTTC.

The chain is built from TRBV5-4 and TRBJ2-1, with 12 bases aligning to TRBD2. Germline trimming cut 0 bases from V and 6 bases from J; bases unmatched to any gene: 4. In germline, CDR1 is SGHNT, CDR2 YYREEE (reference sequence). The CDR3 is 16 residues long. CDR3 DNA: TGTGCCAGCAGCTTGGTGCCTAGCGGGAGGGCCAATGAGCAGTTCTTC. Its protein product is CASSLVPSGRANEQFF.

CDR3 nucleotide sequence: TGTGCCAGCAGCCGGATTACAGGGGGAGTTCTTTTCGGCTACACCTTC. As protein: CASSRITGGVLFGYTF. The chain recombines TRBV27 with TRBJ1-2, with TRBD1 matching over 8 bases. In germline, CDR1 is MNHEY, CDR2 SMNVEV (reference sequence). V lost 6 bases, J lost 8 bases, and 17 bases stayed unmatched. The CDR3 length is 16 residues.

The V gene is TRBV7-9, the J gene TRBJ1-1; TRBD1 might be the D (6 bases). This CDR3 is 13 amino acids long. Germline loops: CDR1 SEHNR, CDR2 FQNEAQ (reference sequence). Trimming stripped 1 base from V and 11 bases from J, with 14 bases between. The CDR3 is CASSLGEGVAAFF. CDR3 nucleotides: TGTGCCAGCAGCTTAGGAGAGGGGGTTGCGGCTTTCTTT. Full variable domain (rest looked up from reference TRBV7-9 and TRBJ1-1): DTGVSQNPRHKITKRGQNVTFRCDPISEHNRLYWYRQTLGQGPEFLTYFQNEAQLEKSRLLSDRFSAERPKGSFSTLEIQRTEQGDSAMYLCASSLGEGVAAFFGQGTRLTVV.

The chain couples TRBV2 to TRBJ1-1; 7 bases agree with TRBD1. The CDR3 runs 16 residues. Germline V gene lookup returns CDR1 SNHLY and CDR2 FYNNEI. V was clipped by 7 bases and J by 1 base; unmatched bases: 12. The CDR3 loop reads CASKYAGTVPNTEAFF. The CDR3 DNA reads as TGTGCCAGCAAATACGCCGGGACAGTACCGAACACTGAAGCTTTCTTT.

CDR3 protein: CASSLEGLVYNEQFF. As DNA, the CDR3 is TGTGCCAGCAGCTTAGAAGGACTGGTCTACAATGAGCAGTTCTTC. The chain carries TRBV7-2 and TRBJ2-1; perhaps TRBD2 as D (5 bases). This CDR3 is 15 amino acids long. The V gene lost 1 base and the J gene lost 3 bases, with 10 bases spanning the gap. Germline CDR1 reads SGHTA; CDR2 reads FQGNSA.

V and J are TRBV6-5 and TRBJ1-5; D is uncertain. The CDR3 length is 16 residues. The germline V gene has CDR1 MNHEY and CDR2 SVGAGI. V was cut by 0 bases and J by 0 bases, with 9 bases left in between. The CDR3 here is CASSYSTPNSNQPQHF. The CDR3 coding sequence is TGTGCCAGCAGTTACTCGACTCCTAATAGCAATCAGCCCCAGCATTTT.

The CDR3 loop is CASSLTTSVDNEQFF. CDR3 coding DNA: TGTGCCAGCAGCCTGACGACTAGCGTAGACAATGAGCAGTTCTTC. V gene TRBV5-4 combines with J gene TRBJ2-1; 8 nucleotides align to TRBD2. Germline V CDR1 and CDR2: SGHNT, YYREEE (reference sequence). With 4 bases clipped from V and 5 bases from J, the junction kept 8 bases outside the gene matches. This CDR3 contains 15 residues.

CDR3 protein: CASSITLDQPQHF. CDR3 in DNA: TGTGCCAGCAGTATTACCTTAGATCAGCCCCAGCATTTT. The genes are TRBV28 and TRBJ1-5; D not resolved. Trimming left V 5 bases short and J 5 bases short, with 10 bases between. Germline values: CDR1 MDHEN, CDR2 SYDVKM. The CDR3 is made up of 13 amino acids.